Each of the 3 T cell receptor beta chains below was sequenced from the same sample in a study of blood T cell repertoires in COVID-19. Using immunoSEQ multiplex PCR, the repertoire was profiled, and TCRdb retains in-frame clones only, with some absent. The data show about 330,000 clones, with 86% seen just once and around 1.7% held by the top ten. Sequenced: peripheral blood. The source is a woman in her fifties or sixties with acute or convalescent COVID-19.

This clone was found a few times. The J gene is TRBJ1-1, the V gene TRBV28; a possible D gene is TRBD1 (5 bases). The germline V and J ends were trimmed by 2 bases and 2 bases, with 12 bases remaining between them. This CDR3 is 15 amino acids long. Germline-derived CDR1 and CDR2 are MDHEN and SYDVKM. As DNA, the CDR3 is TGTGCCAGCAGTTTAGGAGGGGCGAGAAACACTGAAGCTTTCTTT. Amino acid sequence: CASSLGGARNTEAFF.

The chain recombines TRBV5-1 with TRBJ1-6; 7 nucleotides agree with TRBD1. After removal of 0 bases from V and 4 bases from J, the junction contained 7 bases not matched to a gene. There are 17 residues in the CDR3. Germline V gives CDR1 SGHRS, CDR2 YFSETQ. The CDR3, as DNA: TGCGCCAGCAGCTTGGAGGGACAGAAGTCGTATAATTCACCCCTCCACTTT. Translating it yields CASSLEGQKSYNSPLHF.

In this sample, this clone turned up once. The rearrangement joins TRBV6-2 or TRBV6-3 to TRBJ2-3; 10 bases agree with TRBD2. Germline CDR1 MNHEY, CDR2 SVGEGT. The J segment lost 9 bases and the V segment lost 1 base, leaving 10 bases of the junction unmatched. The CDR3 consists of 16 residues. CDR3 sequence (DNA): TGTGCCAGCAGTTACTGGACTAGCGGAGTTGAGGCCACGCAGTATTTT. Its translation is CASSYWTSGVEATQYF.